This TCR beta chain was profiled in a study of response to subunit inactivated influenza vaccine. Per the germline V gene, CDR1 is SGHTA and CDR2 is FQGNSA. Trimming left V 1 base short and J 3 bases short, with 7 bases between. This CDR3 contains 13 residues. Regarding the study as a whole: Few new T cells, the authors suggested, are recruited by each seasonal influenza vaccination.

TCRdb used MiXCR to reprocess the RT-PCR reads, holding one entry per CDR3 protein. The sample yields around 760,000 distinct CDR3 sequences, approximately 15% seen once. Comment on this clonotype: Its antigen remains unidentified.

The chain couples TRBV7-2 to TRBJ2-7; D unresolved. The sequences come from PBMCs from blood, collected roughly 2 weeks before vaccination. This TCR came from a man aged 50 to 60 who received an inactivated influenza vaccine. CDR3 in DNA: TGTGCCAGCAGCTTAGGCCGCTACTACGAGCAGTACTTC. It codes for CASSLGRYYEQYF. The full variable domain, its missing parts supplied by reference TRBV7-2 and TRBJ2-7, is GAGVSQSPSNKVTEKGKDVELRCDPISGHTALYWYRQSLGQGLEFLIYFQGNSAPDKSGLPSDRFSAERTGGSVSTLTIQRTQQEDSAVYLCASSLGRYYEQYFGPGTRLTVT.